This TCR beta chain was observed in a study of response to subunit inactivated influenza vaccine. Study findings and constraints: The authors suggested that every seasonal influenza vaccination recruits few new T cells.

TCRdb fed the RT-PCR reads into MiXCR, producing one record per CDR3 protein. Of approximately 500,000 distinct CDR3 sequences listed, roughly 13% are singletons. The ends were cut back, 5 bases at V and 0 bases at J, with 17 bases in the middle. CDR3 length: 17 amino acids. Germline values: CDR1 MNHEY, CDR2 SVGEGT. A word on this clonotype: The antigen is unknown.

This sample comprised PBMCs from blood, obtained 45 days after vaccination. The receptor's source is a man aged 50 to 60 who received an inactivated influenza vaccine. This rearrangement joins TRBV6-2 or TRBV6-3 to TRBJ1-3; no clear D. The CDR3 protein is CASSKEWAYYSGNTIYF. CDR3 DNA sequence: TGTGCCAGCAGTAAGGAGTGGGCGTACTACTCTGGAAACACCATATATTTT.